This is a list of T cell receptor beta chains from one sample in a study of shared clonotypes between healthy human individuals. Profiling relied on immunoSEQ multiplex PCR, and the TCRdb table lists in-frame clones only, not all of them. This table has roughly 480,000 clones, around 80% appearing once. Sequencing was done on a sample of PBMCs. These receptors all come from a woman between 40 and 50 years old in good health. Some clones in this sample may be carry-over from other donors' samples. CDR3s include the opening cysteine and the closing phenylalanine or tryptophan. Part of the rows lack a size; the others show once, few, many or a class for expanded clones.

TRBV13,.,TRBJ2-7,CASSLSLREFHEQYF
TRBV28,.,TRBJ1-1,CASTPRGVDTEAFF
TRBV4-1,once,TRBJ1-2,CASSHPGTHGYTF
TRBV6-1,few,TRBJ2-1,CASSDLSFFF
TRBV19,.,TRBJ2-3,CASRRDGTDTQYF
TRBV4-2,.,TRBJ2-2,CASSPYGQKITGELFF
TRBV19,.,TRBJ1-5,CASSEGQGNQPQHF
TRBV28,once,TRBJ1-1,CASSLYPRANEAFF
TRBV5-4,few,TRBJ2-7,CASSFSGGGYEQYF
TRBV27,.,TRBJ1-3,CASSFRGLAGNTIYF
TRBV7-8,few,TRBJ1-2,CASSLGRRGDYGYTF
TRBV27,.,TRBJ1-5,CASSISATGNSNQPQHF
TRBV6-1,.,TRBJ2-3,CASSENTSGSFATQYF
TRBV15,.,TRBJ2-3,CATSRVARNTDTQYF
TRBV5-6,few,TRBJ2-1,CASSPGLNNEQFF
TRBV28,.,TRBJ2-7,CASTLGLAGEYEQYF
TRBV18,once,TRBJ2-7,CASSPTSWSSYEQYF
TRBV27,many,TRBJ2-1,CASSLDEGSYNEQFF
TRBV5-1,.,TRBJ2-1,CASSPGTVNEQFF
TRBV5-4,.,TRBJ2-5,CASSRDRADETQYF
TRBV5-4,.,TRBJ2-6,CASSFAGANVLTF
TRBV7-2,.,TRBJ1-2,CASRPRTGRYGYTF
TRBV5-1,.,TRBJ2-1,CASSLGQNEQFF
TRBV7-9,few,TRBJ2-7,CASSPGTGGSYEQYF
TRBV7-3,.,TRBJ2-2,CASSAARDTGELFF